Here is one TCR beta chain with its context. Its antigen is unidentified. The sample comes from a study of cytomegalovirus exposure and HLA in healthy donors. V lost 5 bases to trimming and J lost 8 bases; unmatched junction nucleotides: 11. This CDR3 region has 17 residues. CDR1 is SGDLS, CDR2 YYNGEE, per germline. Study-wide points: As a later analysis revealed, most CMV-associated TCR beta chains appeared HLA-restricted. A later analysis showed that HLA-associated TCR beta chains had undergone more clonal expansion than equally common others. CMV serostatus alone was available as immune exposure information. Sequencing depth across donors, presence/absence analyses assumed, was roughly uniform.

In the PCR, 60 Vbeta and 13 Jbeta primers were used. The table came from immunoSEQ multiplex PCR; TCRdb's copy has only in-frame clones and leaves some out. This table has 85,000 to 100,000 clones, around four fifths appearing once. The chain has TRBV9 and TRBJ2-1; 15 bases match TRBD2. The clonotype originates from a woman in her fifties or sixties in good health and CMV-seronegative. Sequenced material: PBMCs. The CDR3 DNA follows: TGTGCCAGCAGACCCGGACTAGCGGGAGGGCCTTGGTATGAGCAGTTCTTC. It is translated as CASRPGLAGGPWYEQFF.